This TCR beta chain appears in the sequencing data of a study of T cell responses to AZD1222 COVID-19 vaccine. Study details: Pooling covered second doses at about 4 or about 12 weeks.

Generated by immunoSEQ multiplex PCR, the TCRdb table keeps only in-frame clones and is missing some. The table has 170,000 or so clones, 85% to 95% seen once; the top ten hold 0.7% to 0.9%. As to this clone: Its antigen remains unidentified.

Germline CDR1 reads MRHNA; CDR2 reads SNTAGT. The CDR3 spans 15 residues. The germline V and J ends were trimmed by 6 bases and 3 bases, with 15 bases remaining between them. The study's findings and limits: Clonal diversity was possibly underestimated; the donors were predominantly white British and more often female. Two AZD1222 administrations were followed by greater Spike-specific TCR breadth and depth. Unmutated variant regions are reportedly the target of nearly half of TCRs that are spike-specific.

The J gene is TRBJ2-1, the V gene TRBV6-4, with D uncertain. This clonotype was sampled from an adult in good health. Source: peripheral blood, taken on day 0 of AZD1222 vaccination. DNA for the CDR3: TGTGCCAGCAGCTCGGTGAGTGGCTACTACAATGAGCAGTTCTTC. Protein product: CASSSVSGYYNEQFF.